A selection of T cell receptor beta chains follows, all from one sample in a study of T-cell memory formation after mild COVID-19. TCRdb ran MiXCR on the 5' RACE reads and lists one entry per CDR3 protein. The sample has 260,000 or so distinct CDR3 sequences; approximately 15% are singletons. The source material was PBMCs or a T cell subset sorted from them (not recorded which). The receptors come from a man aged 18-30 years who had mild COVID-19 (a few samples of this study predate the infection). Cell type and time point are not known. Each CDR3 is given with its conserved first and last residue. The D gene is left open where the match is weak. The listing skips clone size in some rows; elsewhere it reads once, few, many or a size class.

D	V	J	size	CDR3	DNA
.	TRBV7-2	TRBJ1-3	few	CASSPNSSGNTIYF	TGTGCCAGCAGCCCGAATAGCTCTGGAAACACCATATATTTT
.	TRBV20-1	TRBJ2-2	few	CSAKSGAGGELFF	TGCAGTGCTAAGTCAGGGGCTGGCGGGGAGCTGTTTTTT
.	TRBV7-9	TRBJ1-5	.	CASSLSEGGNQPQHF	TGTGCCAGCAGCCTTAGTGAGGGGGGGAATCAGCCCCAGCATTTT
.	TRBV5-1	TRBJ2-1	.	CASSLLASYNEQFF	TGCGCCAGCAGCTTGCTCGCATCCTACAATGAGCAGTTCTTC
TRBD2	TRBV5-1	TRBJ2-5	few	CASSAGTSIQETQYF	TGCGCCAGCAGCGCTGGGACTAGCATCCAAGAGACCCAGTACTTC
.	TRBV27	TRBJ1-5	.	CASSLTMVQPQHF	TGTGCCAGCAGTTTAACCATGGTCCAGCCCCAGCATTTT
TRBD1	TRBV5-1	TRBJ1-1	.	CASSTQGGNTEAFF	TGCGCCAGCAGCACACAGGGGGGGAACACTGAAGCTTTCTTT
TRBD1	TRBV5-6	TRBJ2-5	few	CASAFEGGSKTQYF	TGTGCCAGCGCCTTCGAAGGGGGCTCGAAGACCCAGTACTTC
TRBD2	TRBV7-2	TRBJ2-7	.	CASSSPPGLAAAAYEQYF	TGTGCCAGCAGCTCACCTCCGGGACTAGCGGCGGCGGCCTACGAGCAGTACTTC
.	TRBV18	TRBJ2-5	.	CASSPPTQETQYF	TGTGCCAGCTCACCACCGACCCAAGAGACCCAGTACTTC
.	TRBV7-6	TRBJ2-6	.	CASSLRPTGFGANVLTF	TGTGCCAGCAGCCTCAGACCTACAGGGTTTGGGGCCAACGTCCTGACTTTC
TRBD2	TRBV24-1	TRBJ2-1	few	CATSDPTSGGSSYNEQFF	TGTGCCACCAGTGATCCGACTAGCGGGGGGTCTTCCTACAATGAGCAGTTCTTC
.	TRBV5-5	TRBJ2-7	.	CASSTDLYEQYF	TGTGCCAGCAGCACGGACCTCTACGAGCAGTACTTC